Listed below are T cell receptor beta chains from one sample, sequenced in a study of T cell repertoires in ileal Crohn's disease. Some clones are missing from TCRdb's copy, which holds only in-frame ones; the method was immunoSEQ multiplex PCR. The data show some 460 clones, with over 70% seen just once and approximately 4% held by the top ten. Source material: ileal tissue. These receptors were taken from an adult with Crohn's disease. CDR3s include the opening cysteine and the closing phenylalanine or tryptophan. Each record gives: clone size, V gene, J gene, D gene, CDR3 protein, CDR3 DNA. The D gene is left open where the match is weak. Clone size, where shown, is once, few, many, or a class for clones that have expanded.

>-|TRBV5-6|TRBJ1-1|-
CASSFCQGNTEAFF
TGTGCCAGCAGCTTCTGCCAGGGCAACACTGAAGCTTTCTTT
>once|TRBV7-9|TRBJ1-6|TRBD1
CASSLGQGFYNSPLHF
TGTGCCAGCAGCCTGGGACAGGGATTCTATAATTCACCCCTCCACTTT
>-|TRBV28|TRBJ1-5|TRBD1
CASSPGGMYQPQHF
TGTGCCAGCAGCCCAGGGGGGATGTATCAGCCCCAGCATTTT
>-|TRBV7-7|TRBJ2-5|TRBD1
CASSAGQDQETQYF
TGTGCTAGCAGCGCCGGACAGGACCAAGAGACCCAGTACTTC
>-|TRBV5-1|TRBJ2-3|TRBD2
CASSQGLADTQYF
TGCGCCAGCAGCCAAGGACTAGCAGATACGCAGTATTTT
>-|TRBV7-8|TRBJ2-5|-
CASSQVTRQETQYF
TGTGCCAGCAGCCAAGTGACAAGACAAGAGACCCAGTACTTC
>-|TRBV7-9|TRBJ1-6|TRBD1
CASSLAPDRGDYNSPLHF
TGTGCCAGCAGCTTAGCGCCGGACAGGGGAGACTATAATTCACCCCTCCACTTT
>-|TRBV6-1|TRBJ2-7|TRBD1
CASSEVGDSPYEQYF
TGTGCCAGCAGTGAAGTAGGGGACAGCCCCTACGAGCAGTACTTC
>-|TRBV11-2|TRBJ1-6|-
CASSSAGNSPLHF
TGTGCCAGCAGCTCGGCAGGGAATTCACCCCTCCACTTT
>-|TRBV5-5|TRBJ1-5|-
CASSRDSLDQPQHF
TGTGCCAGCAGCCGAGACAGCTTAGATCAGCCCCAGCATTTT
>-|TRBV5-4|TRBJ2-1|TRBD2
CASSLVLAGGEFF
TGTGCCAGCAGCTTGGTTCTAGCGGGGGGGGAGTTCTTC
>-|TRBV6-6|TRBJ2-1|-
CASITTGGDEQFF
TGTGCCAGCATCACCACGGGGGGCGATGAGCAGTTCTTC
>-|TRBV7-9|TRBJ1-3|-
CASNPRQDSGNTIYF
TGTGCCAGCAACCCAAGACAGGACTCTGGAAACACCATATATTTT
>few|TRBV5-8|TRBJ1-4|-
CASSLDKPEKLFF
TGTGCCAGCAGCCTTGACAAGCCTGAAAAACTGTTTTTT
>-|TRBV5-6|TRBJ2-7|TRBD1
CASSLVGQRREQYF
TGTGCCAGCAGCTTGGTGGGACAGCGTCGCGAGCAGTACTTC
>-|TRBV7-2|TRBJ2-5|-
CASSFQEGARETQYF
TGTGCCAGCAGCTTTCAGGAGGGGGCCAGGGAGACCCAGTACTTC
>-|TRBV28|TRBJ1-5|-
CASSLWGGDIRPQHF
TGTGCCAGCAGTTTATGGGGAGGGGACATAAGGCCCCAGCATTTT